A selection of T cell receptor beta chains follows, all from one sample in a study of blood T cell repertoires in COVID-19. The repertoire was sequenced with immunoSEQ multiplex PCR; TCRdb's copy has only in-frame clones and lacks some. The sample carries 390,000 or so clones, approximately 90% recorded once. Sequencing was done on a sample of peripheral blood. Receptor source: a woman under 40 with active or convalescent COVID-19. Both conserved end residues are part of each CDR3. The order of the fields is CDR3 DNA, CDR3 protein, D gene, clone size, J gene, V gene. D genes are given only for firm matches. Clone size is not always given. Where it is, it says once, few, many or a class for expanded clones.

CDR3 DNA: TGTGCCAGCAGTAATACCGGGACAGATCGGCCCTATGGCTACACCTTC; CDR3 protein: CASSNTGTDRPYGYTF; D gene: TRBD1; clone size: NA; J gene: TRBJ1-2; V gene: TRBV6-2/TRBV6-3
CDR3 DNA: TGTGCCAGCAGCGAGGGGGACAGGGGGACGGACTATGGCTACACCTTC; CDR3 protein: CASSEGDRGTDYGYTF; D gene: TRBD1; clone size: NA; J gene: TRBJ1-2; V gene: TRBV9
CDR3 DNA: TGCGCCAGCAGCCGGCGACAGGGGACAGATACGCAGTATTTT; CDR3 protein: CASSRRQGTDTQYF; D gene: TRBD1; clone size: NA; J gene: TRBJ2-3; V gene: TRBV5-1
CDR3 DNA: TGTGCCAGTAGTATGAATGCAGGGACTGGAAACACCATATATTTT; CDR3 protein: CASSMNAGTGNTIYF; D gene: NA; clone size: NA; J gene: TRBJ1-3; V gene: TRBV19
CDR3 DNA: TGTGCCAGCAGTTTCTGGACAGGAGCCTACGAGCAGTACTTC; CDR3 protein: CASSFWTGAYEQYF; D gene: TRBD1; clone size: NA; J gene: TRBJ2-7; V gene: TRBV27
CDR3 DNA: TGTGCCAGCCATACTGGGACAGGGGGCGACGGCTACACCTTC; CDR3 protein: CASHTGTGGDGYTF; D gene: TRBD1; clone size: once; J gene: TRBJ1-2; V gene: TRBV19
CDR3 DNA: TGTGCCAGCAGTACGCCCGGAGGCTATGGCTACACCTTC; CDR3 protein: CASSTPGGYGYTF; D gene: NA; clone size: once; J gene: TRBJ1-2; V gene: TRBV5-8
CDR3 DNA: TGTGCCAGCAGCTTAGACAGGGTATTCTATGGCTACACCTTC; CDR3 protein: CASSLDRVFYGYTF; D gene: NA; clone size: few; J gene: TRBJ1-2; V gene: TRBV11-2
CDR3 DNA: TGCGCCAGCAGCCAAGTATTTGGCGGCGAGCAGTACTTC; CDR3 protein: CASSQVFGGEQYF; D gene: NA; clone size: NA; J gene: TRBJ2-7; V gene: TRBV4-1
CDR3 DNA: TGTGCCAGCAGGAGGACACTGTCTGGAAACACCATATATTTT; CDR3 protein: CASRRTLSGNTIYF; D gene: NA; clone size: few; J gene: TRBJ1-3; V gene: TRBV2
CDR3 DNA: TGTGCCAGCAGTTACCAAGGGGCTGGTTCACCCCTCCACTTT; CDR3 protein: CASSYQGAGSPLHF; D gene: NA; clone size: NA; J gene: TRBJ1-6; V gene: TRBV6-5
CDR3 DNA: TGTGCCAGCAGCGTAGGAGGGATTGGTAATGAAAAACTGTTTTTT; CDR3 protein: CASSVGGIGNEKLFF; D gene: NA; clone size: NA; J gene: TRBJ1-4; V gene: TRBV9